This T cell receptor (beta chain) was identified in a study of vaccination and CD4 T cells after COVID-19 (dated by TCRdb to between 2020 and 2023). About the investigation overall: Convalescent patients had a positive SARS-CoV-2 result on nasal swab PCR, and of these patients, nine had mild disease and one had severe disease. The convalescent cohort comprised six males and four females, including two Hispanic individuals, seven Caucasians, two Asians and one multiracial person. Participants got two doses of the Pfizer-BioNTech BNT162b2 vaccine (n=8) or two doses of the Moderna mRNA-1273 vaccine (n=2). Post-COVID blood samples were collected from convalescent patients a median of roughly 100 days after diagnosis, with a range of about 30 to 170 days. Post-vaccine blood samples were taken a median of around 77 days after the second vaccine dose, with a range of about 12 to 250 days. For stimulating the cultures, overlapping spike peptide pools were used, derived from SARS-CoV-2 as well as from the common cold coronaviruses HCoV-NL63, HCoV-OC43 and HCoV-229E. Control cultures used a CEFX viral epitope pool as positive control, an HIV-1 Nef peptide pool as negative control, or no peptide. In fewer than 12 COVID-19 convalescent patients and a handful of infection-naive healthy vaccine recipients, researchers compared the spike-specific CD4+ TCR repertoire from before mRNA vaccination with the repertoire from after.

Details on this clonotype: No cognate antigen has been identified for it. No base qualities exist here, and no much larger clone lies one base off it.

Findings and caveats that apply to the study as a whole: The median count of SARS-CoV-2-reactive clonotypes went up from approximately 20 after infection to 30 to 40 after vaccination, although the change was not significant. In convalescent patients, a median approximately 89% of post-vaccine SARS-CoV-2-reactive clones were detected only after vaccination, suggesting vaccine-specific priming. In convalescent patients, nearly all vaccine-specific clones (304 of 307) were found to be mono-reactive for SARS-CoV-2 spike rather than cross-reactive with common cold coronaviruses. Only a relatively small number of convalescent patients were included in the study, and early timepoints following natural infection were not analyzed.

Explained via the paper, the treatment or condition label denotes: roughly 10-day PBMC culture with coronavirus spike peptide pools or control peptides (ViraFEST assay). To expand antigen-specific T cells with peptide pools and then pick out the expanded clonotypes through TCR sequencing, the study relied on the ViraFEST assay. The convalescent patients' positive SARS-CoV-2 PCR tests were from March to December 2020, which was before the Alpha, Beta and Delta variants emerged in the United States. Approximately 2.1 million PBMCs per well were cultured in IMDM with approximately 5% human AB serum and roughly 10 IU/ml IL-2, plus 10 ug/ml peptide pools. On days 3 and 7, half of the culture medium was replaced with fresh IL-2-containing medium. CD4+ T cells were isolated after around ten days of culture through negative selection using the EasySep CD4+ T cell isolation kit. Ficoll-Paque Plus gradient centrifugation was used to isolate PBMCs from whole blood, and the isolated PBMCs were then either used fresh or cryopreserved at -140C. In general, triplicate wells were set up for every culture condition.

Library prep was done by PCR. DNA from cultured CD4+ T cells underwent TCR sequencing with the Oncomine TCR Beta short-read assay at the Johns Hopkins FTIC core. Genomic DNA was extracted from the cultured CD4+ T cells with the QIAamp micro DNA kit. Oncomine TCR Beta libraries from cultured CD4+ T cells were pooled with unique dual indexes and sequenced on an Illumina iSeq 100. The published analysis was carried out like this. Non-productive sequences were removed, and CDR3s that did not start with C, did not end with F or W, or were shorter than 7 amino acids were discarded. Antigen-specific clonotypes were identified with the MANAFEST web application by comparing peptide-stimulated wells with reference and other culture wells. To be called positive, a clone needed an FDR below 0.05, an odds ratio above 5, and a productive frequency above 0.1% in at least two of three replicate wells. Cross-reactive clonotypes were defined as significantly expanded in both SARS-CoV-2 spike wells and at least one common cold coronavirus spike condition. Levenshtein distances (stringdist) and unrooted phylogenetic trees (ape) in R version 3.6.1 were used to assess CDR3 homology. The public sequencing data were trimmed at Q25 with fastp and processed into clonotypes with MiXCR by TCRdb, which kept only in-frame beta chains. All rows with the same CDR3 protein become a single entry with the most common DNA and genes. These V and J calls originate from TCRdb's pipeline instead of the authors' own analysis. The sample records 14,000 to 15,000 distinct CDR3 sequences, 65% to 80% of which are singletons. Of the sample, approximately 11% falls within the top ten clones.

The CDR3 contains 16 residues, cysteine and phenylalanine counted. Only CDR3 DNA is held: 48 bases, read in frame from base 1. CDR1 and CDR2 were assigned from the germline V gene (reference sequence) as DFQATT and SNEGSKA. The junction shows trimming of 6 bases on V and 3 bases on J, and the gene matches do not reach 14 bases of it. This receptor was taken from a human donor who had recovered from COVID-19. This sequence uses TRBV20-1 and TRBJ2-3; 8 of the junction bases match TRBD2. Sequencing was done on a sample of CD4+ T cells from blood, cultured in vitro. The CDR3: CSAIERGKASTDTQYF. The DNA sequence is given as TGCAGTGCCATAGAGCGGGGGAAAGCGTCTACAGATACGCAGTATTTT.